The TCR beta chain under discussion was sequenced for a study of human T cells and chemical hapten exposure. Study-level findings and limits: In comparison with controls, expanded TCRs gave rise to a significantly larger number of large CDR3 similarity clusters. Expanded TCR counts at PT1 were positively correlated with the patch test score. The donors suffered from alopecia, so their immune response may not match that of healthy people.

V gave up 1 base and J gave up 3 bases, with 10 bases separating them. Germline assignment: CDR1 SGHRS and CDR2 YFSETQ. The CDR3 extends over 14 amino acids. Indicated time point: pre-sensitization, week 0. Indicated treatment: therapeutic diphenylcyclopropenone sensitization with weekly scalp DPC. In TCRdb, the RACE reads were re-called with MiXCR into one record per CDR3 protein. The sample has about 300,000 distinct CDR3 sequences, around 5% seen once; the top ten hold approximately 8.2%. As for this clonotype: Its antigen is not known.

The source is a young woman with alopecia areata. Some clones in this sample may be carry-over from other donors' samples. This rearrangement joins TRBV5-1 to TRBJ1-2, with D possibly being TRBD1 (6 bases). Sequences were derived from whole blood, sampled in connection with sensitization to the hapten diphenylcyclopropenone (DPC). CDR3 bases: TGCGCCAGCAGCTTGTTCGGGGGGCACTATGGCTACACCTTC. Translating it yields CASSLFGGHYGYTF. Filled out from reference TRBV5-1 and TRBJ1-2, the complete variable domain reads KAGVTQTPRYLIKTRGQQVTLSCSPISGHRSVSWYQQTPGQGLQFLFEYFSETQRNKGNFPGRFSGRQFSNSRSEMNVSTLELGDSALYLCASSLFGGHYGYTFGSGTRLTVV.